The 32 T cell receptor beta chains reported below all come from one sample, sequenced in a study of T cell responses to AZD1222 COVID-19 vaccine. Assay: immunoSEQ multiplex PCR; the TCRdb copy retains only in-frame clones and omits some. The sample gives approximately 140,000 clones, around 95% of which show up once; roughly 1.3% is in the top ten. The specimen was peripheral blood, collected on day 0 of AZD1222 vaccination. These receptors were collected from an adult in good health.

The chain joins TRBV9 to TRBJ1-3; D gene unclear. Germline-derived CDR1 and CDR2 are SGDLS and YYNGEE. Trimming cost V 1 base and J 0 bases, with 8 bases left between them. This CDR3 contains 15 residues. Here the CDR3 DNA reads TGTGCCAGCAGCGTATGGGCACTCTCTGGAAACACCATATATTTT. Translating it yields CASSVWALSGNTIYF.

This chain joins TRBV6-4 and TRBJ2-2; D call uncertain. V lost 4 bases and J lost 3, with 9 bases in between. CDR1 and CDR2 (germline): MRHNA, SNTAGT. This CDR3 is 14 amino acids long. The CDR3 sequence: CASSASGHTGELFF. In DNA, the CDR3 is TGTGCCAGCAGTGCTTCTGGACACACCGGGGAGCTGTTTTTT.

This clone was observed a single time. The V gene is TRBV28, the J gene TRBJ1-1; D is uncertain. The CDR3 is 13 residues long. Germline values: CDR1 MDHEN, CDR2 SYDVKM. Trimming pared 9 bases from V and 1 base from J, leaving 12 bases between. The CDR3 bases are TGTGCCAGTAACTCCCCTCAGAACACTGAAGCTTTCTTT. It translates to CASNSPQNTEAFF.

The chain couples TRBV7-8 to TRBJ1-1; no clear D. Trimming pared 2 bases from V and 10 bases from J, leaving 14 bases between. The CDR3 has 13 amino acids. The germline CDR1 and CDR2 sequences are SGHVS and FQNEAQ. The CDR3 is CASSLRTEGLAFF. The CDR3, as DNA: TGTGCCAGCAGCTTACGGACCGAAGGATTAGCTTTCTTT.

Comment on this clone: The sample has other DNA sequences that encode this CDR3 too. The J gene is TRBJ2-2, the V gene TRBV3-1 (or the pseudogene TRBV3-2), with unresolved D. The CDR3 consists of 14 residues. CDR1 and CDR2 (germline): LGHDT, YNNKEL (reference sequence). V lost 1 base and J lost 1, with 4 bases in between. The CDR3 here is CASSQGGNTGELFF. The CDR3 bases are TGTGCCAGCAGCCAAGGTGGGAACACCGGGGAGCTGTTTTTT.

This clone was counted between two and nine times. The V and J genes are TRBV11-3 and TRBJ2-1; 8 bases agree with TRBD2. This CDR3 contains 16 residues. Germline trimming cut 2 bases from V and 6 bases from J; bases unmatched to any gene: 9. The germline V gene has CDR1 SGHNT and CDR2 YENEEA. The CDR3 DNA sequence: TGTGCCAGCAGCTTACAGGGACTAGTTAACCGCAATGAGCAGTTCTTC. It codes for CASSLQGLVNRNEQFF.

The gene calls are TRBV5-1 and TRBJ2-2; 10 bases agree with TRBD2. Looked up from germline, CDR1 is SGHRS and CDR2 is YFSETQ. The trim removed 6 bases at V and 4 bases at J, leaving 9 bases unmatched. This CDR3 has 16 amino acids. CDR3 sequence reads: CASTASGSVGTGELFF. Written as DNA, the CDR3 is TGCGCCAGCACCGCTAGCGGGAGCGTCGGCACCGGGGAGCTGTTTTTT.

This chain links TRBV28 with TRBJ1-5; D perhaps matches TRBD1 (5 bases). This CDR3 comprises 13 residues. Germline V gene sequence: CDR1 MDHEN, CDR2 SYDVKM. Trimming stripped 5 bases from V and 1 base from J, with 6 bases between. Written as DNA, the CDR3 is TGTGCCAGCAGTAGGGACAGCAATCAGCCCCAGCATTTT. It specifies CASSRDSNQPQHF.

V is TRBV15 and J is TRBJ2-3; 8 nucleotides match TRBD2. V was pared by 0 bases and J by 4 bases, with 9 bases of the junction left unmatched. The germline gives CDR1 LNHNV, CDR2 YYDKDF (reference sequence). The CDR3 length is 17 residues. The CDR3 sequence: CATSRDLQGGRPDTQYF. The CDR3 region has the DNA TGTGCCACCAGCAGAGACCTCCAAGGCGGGAGGCCAGATACGCAGTATTTT.

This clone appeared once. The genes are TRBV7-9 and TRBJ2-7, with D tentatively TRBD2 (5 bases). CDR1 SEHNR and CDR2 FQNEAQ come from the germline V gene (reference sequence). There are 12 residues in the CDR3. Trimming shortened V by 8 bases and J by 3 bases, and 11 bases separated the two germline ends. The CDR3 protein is CASAEGFYEQYV. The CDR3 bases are TGTGCCAGCGCCGAGGGATTCTACGAGCAGTACGTC.

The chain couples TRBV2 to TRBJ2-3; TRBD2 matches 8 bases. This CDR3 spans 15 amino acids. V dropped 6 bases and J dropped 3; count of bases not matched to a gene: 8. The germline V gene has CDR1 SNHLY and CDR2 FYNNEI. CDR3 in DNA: TGTGCCAGCAGCCCCGGGACTAGTCGAACAGATACGCAGTATTTT. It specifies CASSPGTSRTDTQYF.

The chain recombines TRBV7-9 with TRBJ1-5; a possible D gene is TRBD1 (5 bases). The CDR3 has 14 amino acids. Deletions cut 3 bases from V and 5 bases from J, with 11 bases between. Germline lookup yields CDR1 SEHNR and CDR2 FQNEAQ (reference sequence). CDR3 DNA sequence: TGTGCCAGCAGCTTCTGGGGCGCGGATCAGCCCCAGCATTTT. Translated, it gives CASSFWGADQPQHF.

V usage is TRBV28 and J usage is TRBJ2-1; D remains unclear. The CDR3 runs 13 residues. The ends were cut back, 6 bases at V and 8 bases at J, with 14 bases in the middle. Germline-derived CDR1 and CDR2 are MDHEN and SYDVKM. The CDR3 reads CASRKSGKDEQFF. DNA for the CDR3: TGTGCCAGCAGAAAGTCGGGCAAGGATGAGCAGTTCTTC.

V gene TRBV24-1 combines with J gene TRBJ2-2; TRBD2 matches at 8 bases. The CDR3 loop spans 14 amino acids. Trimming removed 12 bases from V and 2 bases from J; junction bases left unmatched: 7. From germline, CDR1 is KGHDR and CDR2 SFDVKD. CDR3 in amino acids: CAAGGRGNTGELFF. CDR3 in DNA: TGTGCCGCGGGAGGCCGGGGAAACACCGGGGAGCTGTTTTTT.

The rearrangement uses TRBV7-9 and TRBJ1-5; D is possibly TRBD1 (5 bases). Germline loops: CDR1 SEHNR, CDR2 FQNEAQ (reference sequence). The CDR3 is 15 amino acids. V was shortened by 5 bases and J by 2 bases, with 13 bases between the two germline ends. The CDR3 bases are TGTGCCAGCAGCCTTGGGGCATCCGGCAATCAGCCCCAGCATTTT. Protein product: CASSLGASGNQPQHF.

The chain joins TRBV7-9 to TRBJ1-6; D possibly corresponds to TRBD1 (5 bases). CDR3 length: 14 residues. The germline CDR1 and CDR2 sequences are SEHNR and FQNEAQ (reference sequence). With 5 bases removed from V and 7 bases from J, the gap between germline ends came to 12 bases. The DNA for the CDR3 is TGTGCCAGCAGCCCCCCGGGGCCAAATTCACCCCTCCACTTT. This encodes CASSPPGPNSPLHF.

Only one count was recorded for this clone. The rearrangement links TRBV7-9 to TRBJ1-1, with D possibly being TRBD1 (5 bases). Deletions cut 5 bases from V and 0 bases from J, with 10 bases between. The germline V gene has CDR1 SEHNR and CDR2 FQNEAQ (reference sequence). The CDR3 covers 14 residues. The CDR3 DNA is TGTGCCAGCAGCCCCGGGACTGTGAACACTGAAGCTTTCTTT. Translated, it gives CASSPGTVNTEAFF.

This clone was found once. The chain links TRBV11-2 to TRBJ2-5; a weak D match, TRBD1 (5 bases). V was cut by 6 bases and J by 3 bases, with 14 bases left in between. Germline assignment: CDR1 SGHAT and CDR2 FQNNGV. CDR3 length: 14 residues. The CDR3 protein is CASRPNQGKETQYF. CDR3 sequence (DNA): TGTGCCAGCAGACCCAACCAGGGTAAAGAGACCCAGTACTTC.

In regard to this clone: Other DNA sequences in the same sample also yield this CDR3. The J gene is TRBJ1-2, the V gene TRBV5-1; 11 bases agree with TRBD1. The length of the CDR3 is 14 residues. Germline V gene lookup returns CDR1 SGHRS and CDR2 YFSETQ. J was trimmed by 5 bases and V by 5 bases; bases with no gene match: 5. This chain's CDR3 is CASSPGTGGYGYTF. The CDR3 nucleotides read TGCGCCAGCAGTCCCGGGACAGGGGGATATGGCTACACCTTC.

CDR3 coding DNA: TGTGCCAGCACCCCAGGGAATGAGCAGTTCTTC. This gives the protein CASTPGNEQFF. This chain uses TRBV18 with TRBJ2-1; possible D gene TRBD1, 5 bases. CDR1 is KGHSH and CDR2 is LQKENI in the germline V gene. The CDR3 consists of 11 residues. Trimming left V 8 bases short and J 7 bases short, with 9 bases between.

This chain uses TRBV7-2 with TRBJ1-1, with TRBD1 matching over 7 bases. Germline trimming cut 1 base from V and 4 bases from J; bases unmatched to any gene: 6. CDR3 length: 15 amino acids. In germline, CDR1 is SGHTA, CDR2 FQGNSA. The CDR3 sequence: CASSLVPGQATEAFF. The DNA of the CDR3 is TGTGCCAGCAGCTTAGTTCCAGGACAGGCCACTGAAGCTTTCTTT.

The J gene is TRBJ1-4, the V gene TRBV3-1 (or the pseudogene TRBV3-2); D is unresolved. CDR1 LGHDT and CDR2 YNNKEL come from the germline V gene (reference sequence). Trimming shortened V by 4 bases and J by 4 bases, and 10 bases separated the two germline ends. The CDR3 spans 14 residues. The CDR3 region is CASSRRADNEKLFF. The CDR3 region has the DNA TGTGCCAGCAGCCGACGGGCCGATAATGAAAAACTGTTTTTT.

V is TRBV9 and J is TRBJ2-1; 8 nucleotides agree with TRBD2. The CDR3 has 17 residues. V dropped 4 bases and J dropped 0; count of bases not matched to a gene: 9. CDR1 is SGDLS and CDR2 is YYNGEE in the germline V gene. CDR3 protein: CASSHVPSGSSYNEQFF. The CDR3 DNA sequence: TGTGCCAGCAGCCATGTCCCCAGCGGGAGCTCCTACAATGAGCAGTTCTTC.

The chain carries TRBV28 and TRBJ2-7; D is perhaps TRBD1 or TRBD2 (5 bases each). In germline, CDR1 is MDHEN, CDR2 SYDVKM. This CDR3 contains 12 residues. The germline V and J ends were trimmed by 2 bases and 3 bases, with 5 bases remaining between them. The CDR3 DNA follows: TGTGCCAGCAGTTTAGGGGGCTACGAGCAGTACGTC. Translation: CASSLGGYEQYV.

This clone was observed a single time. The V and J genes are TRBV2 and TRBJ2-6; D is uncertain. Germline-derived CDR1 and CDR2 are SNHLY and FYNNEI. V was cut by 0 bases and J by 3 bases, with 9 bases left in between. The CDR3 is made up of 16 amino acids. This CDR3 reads CASSEARSSGANVLTF. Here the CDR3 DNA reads TGTGCCAGCAGTGAAGCCCGTTCGAGTGGGGCCAACGTCCTGACTTTC.

The CDR3 DNA is TGCGCCATCGGGACTCTGGGGCAGTACGTC. This gives the protein CAIGTLGQYV. This rearrangement joins TRBV10-1 to TRBJ2-7; perhaps TRBD2 as D (6 bases). Per the germline V gene, CDR1 is WNHNN and CDR2 is SYGVQD (reference sequence). V dropped 10 bases and J dropped 9 bases, with 13 bases sitting between them. CDR3 size: 10 residues.

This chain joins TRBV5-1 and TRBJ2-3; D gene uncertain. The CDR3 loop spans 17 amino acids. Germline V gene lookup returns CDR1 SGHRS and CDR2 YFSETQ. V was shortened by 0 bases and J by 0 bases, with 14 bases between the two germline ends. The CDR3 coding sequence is TGCGCCAGCAGCTTGGCCGTGAGCGACCCAAGCACAGATACGCAGTATTTT. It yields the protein CASSLAVSDPSTDTQYF.

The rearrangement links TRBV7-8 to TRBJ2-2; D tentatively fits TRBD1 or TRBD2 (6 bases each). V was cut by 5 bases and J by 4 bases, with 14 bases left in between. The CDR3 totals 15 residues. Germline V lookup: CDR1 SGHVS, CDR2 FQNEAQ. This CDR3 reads CASSRGGRRTGELFF. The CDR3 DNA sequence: TGTGCCAGCAGCCGTGGGGGGCGACGCACCGGGGAGCTGTTTTTT.

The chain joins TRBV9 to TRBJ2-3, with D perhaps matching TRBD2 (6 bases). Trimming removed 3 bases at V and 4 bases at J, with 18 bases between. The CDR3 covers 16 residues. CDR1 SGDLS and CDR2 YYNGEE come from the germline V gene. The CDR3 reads CASSGDVGGTADTQYF. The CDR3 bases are TGTGCCAGCAGCGGAGACGTGGGCGGGACCGCAGATACGCAGTATTTT.

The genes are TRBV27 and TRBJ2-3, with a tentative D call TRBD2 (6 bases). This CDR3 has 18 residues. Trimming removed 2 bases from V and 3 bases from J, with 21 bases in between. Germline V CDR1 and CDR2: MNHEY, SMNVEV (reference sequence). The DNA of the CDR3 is TGTGCCAGCAGTTTAAATATCCCCAGGAGGGACTTTACAGATACGCAGTATTTT. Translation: CASSLNIPRRDFTDTQYF.

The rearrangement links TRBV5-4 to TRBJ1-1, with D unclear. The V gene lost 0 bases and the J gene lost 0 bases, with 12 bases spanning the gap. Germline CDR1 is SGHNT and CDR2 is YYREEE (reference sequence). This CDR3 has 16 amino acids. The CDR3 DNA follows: TGTGCCAGCAGCTTGGGTCCCCAGAATATGAACACTGAAGCTTTCTTT. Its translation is CASSLGPQNMNTEAFF.

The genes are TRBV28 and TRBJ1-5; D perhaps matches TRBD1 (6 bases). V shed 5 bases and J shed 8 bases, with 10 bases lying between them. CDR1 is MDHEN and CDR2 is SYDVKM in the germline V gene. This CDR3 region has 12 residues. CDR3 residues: CASSQQGEPQHF. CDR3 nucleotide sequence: TGTGCCAGCAGTCAACAGGGAGAGCCCCAGCATTTT.